The rows below give T cell receptor beta chains drawn from one sample of a study of technical replicates of blood from a handful of donors. The assay was immunoSEQ multiplex PCR, and TCRdb's table has in-frame clones only and misses some. The table lists around 65,000 clones, 80% to 90% of them singletons. The sequenced material came from PBMCs. Source of these receptors: a human donor in good health. Some clones in this sample may be carry-over from other donors' samples. Both conserved end residues are part of each CDR3. The order of the fields is V gene, J gene, D gene, clone size, CDR3 protein, CDR3 DNA. The D gene is left open where the match is weak. Size values are once, few and many counts, or a class for expanded clones, and some rows have none.

V: TRBV30
J: TRBJ1-2
D: -
size: -
CDR3: CAWGLFPGGYTF
DNA: TGTGCCTGGGGGCTTTTCCCAGGAGGCTACACCTTC

V: TRBV19
J: TRBJ2-1
D: TRBD1
size: once
CDR3: CAVKGRTGSSYNEQFF
DNA: TGTGCCGTAAAGGGAAGGACAGGTAGCTCCTACAATGAGCAGTTCTTC

V: TRBV7-3
J: TRBJ1-1
D: -
size: -
CDR3: CASSSNRDTEAFF
DNA: TGTGCCAGCAGCTCCAACCGGGACACTGAAGCTTTCTTT

V: TRBV19
J: TRBJ2-7
D: TRBD1
size: once
CDR3: CASSARQGIYEQYF
DNA: TGTGCCAGTAGTGCCCGACAGGGCATCTACGAGCAGTACTTC

V: TRBV2
J: TRBJ1-1
D: -
size: -
CDR3: CASVKLDRSAEAFF
DNA: TGTGCCAGCGTTAAGCTAGACAGATCTGCTGAAGCTTTCTTT

V: TRBV6-5
J: TRBJ2-7
D: TRBD1
size: -
CDR3: CASSPKTGPYEQYF
DNA: TGTGCCAGCAGCCCAAAGACAGGGCCTTACGAGCAGTACTTC

V: TRBV5-8
J: TRBJ1-6
D: -
size: -
CDR3: CASSLNPPGSPLHF
DNA: TGTGCCAGCAGCTTGAATCCTCCAGGGTCACCCCTCCACTTT

V: TRBV12-5
J: TRBJ1-5
D: -
size: -
CDR3: CASGLEAGSNQPQHF
DNA: TGTGCTAGTGGTTTGGAAGCAGGGAGCAATCAGCCCCAGCATTTT

V: TRBV9
J: TRBJ1-1
D: -
size: few
CDR3: CASSAPGTEAFF
DNA: TGTGCCAGCAGCGCGCCGGGCACTGAAGCTTTCTTT

V: TRBV7-6
J: TRBJ2-1
D: -
size: -
CDR3: CASSLNSNEQFF
DNA: TGTGCCAGCAGCTTAAACTCTAATGAGCAGTTCTTC

V: TRBV6-6
J: TRBJ2-7
D: TRBD2
size: -
CDR3: CASSYSASGYEQYF
DNA: TGTGCCAGCAGTTACTCTGCTAGCGGCTACGAGCAGTACTTC

V: TRBV2
J: TRBJ1-5
D: TRBD1
size: few
CDR3: CASNGQGRGNQPQHF
DNA: TGTGCCAGCAATGGACAGGGGCGCGGCAATCAGCCCCAGCATTTT

V: TRBV5-8
J: TRBJ1-6
D: TRBD1
size: -
CDR3: CASSLRTGFSPLHF
DNA: TGTGCCAGCAGCTTGAGGACAGGATTCTCACCCCTCCACTTT

V: TRBV7-8
J: TRBJ1-2
D: TRBD1
size: -
CDR3: CASSLAWLGRGLSYGYTF
DNA: TGTGCCAGCAGCTTAGCGTGGTTGGGCAGGGGGTTATCGTATGGCTACACCTTC

V: TRBV29-1
J: TRBJ1-2
D: -
size: -
CDR3: CSADTGNGYTF
DNA: TGCAGCGCCGATACAGGGAATGGCTACACCTTC

V: TRBV6-5
J: TRBJ1-3
D: -
size: -
CDR3: CASTLAVNSGNTIYF
DNA: TGTGCCAGCACTTTGGCAGTTAACTCTGGAAACACCATATATTTT

V: TRBV6-5
J: TRBJ2-1
D: TRBD2
size: -
CDR3: CASSSGLAGVNEQFF
DNA: TGTGCCAGCAGTTCTGGACTAGCGGGAGTAAATGAGCAGTTCTTC

V: TRBV19
J: TRBJ1-4
D: TRBD1
size: -
CDR3: CASSTRQGFGEKLFF
DNA: TGTGCCAGTAGTACCAGACAGGGGTTCGGTGAAAAACTGTTTTTT

V: TRBV15
J: TRBJ1-2
D: -
size: -
CDR3: CATSRDRGSYGYTF
DNA: TGTGCCACCAGCAGAGATCGGGGGAGCTATGGCTACACCTTC

V: TRBV2
J: TRBJ1-1
D: -
size: -
CDR3: CASSRAGGAYTEAFF
DNA: TGTGCCAGCAGCCGGGCGGGGGGCGCGTACACTGAAGCTTTCTTT

V: TRBV19
J: TRBJ2-1
D: -
size: -
CDR3: CATRSTQQQFF
DNA: TGTGCCACCCGCTCGACACAACAGCAGTTCTTC

V: TRBV27
J: TRBJ1-4
D: TRBD1
size: -
CDR3: CASSSDWDRPLGKLFF
DNA: TGTGCCAGCAGTTCCGACTGGGACAGGCCATTGGGGAAACTGTTTTTT

V: TRBV5-1
J: TRBJ2-1
D: -
size: -
CDR3: CASSLAVSVNEQFF
DNA: TGCGCCAGCAGCTTGGCTGTCAGTGTCAATGAGCAGTTCTTC